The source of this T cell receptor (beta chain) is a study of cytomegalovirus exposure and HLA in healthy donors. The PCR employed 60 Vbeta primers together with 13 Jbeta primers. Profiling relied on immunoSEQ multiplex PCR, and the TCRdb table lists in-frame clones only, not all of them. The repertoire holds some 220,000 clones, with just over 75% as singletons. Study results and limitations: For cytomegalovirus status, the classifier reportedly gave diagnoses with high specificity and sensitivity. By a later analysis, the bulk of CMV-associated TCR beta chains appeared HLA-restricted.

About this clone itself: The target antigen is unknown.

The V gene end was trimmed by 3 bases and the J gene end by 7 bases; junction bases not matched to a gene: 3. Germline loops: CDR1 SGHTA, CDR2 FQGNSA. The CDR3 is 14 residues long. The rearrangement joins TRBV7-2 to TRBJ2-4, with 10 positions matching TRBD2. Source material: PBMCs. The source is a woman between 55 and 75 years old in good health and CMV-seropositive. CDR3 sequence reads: CASSFSSGGNIQYF. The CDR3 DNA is TGTGCCAGCAGCTTTAGTAGCGGGGGGAACATTCAGTACTTC.